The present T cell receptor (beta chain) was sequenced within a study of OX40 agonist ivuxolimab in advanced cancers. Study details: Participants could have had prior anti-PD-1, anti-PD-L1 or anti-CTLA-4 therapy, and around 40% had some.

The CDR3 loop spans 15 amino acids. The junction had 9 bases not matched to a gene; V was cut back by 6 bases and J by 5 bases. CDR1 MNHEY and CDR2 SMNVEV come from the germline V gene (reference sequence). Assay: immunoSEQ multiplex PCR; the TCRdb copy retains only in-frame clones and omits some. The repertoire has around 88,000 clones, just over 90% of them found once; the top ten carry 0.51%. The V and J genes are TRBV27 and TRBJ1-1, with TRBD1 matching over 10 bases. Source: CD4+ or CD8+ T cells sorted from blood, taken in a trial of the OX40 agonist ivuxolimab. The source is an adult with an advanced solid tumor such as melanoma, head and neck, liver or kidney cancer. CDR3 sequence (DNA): TGTGCCAGCAGGGGACAGGGGTCTTGGTCGACTGAAGCTTTCTTT. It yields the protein CASRGQGSWSTEAFF.